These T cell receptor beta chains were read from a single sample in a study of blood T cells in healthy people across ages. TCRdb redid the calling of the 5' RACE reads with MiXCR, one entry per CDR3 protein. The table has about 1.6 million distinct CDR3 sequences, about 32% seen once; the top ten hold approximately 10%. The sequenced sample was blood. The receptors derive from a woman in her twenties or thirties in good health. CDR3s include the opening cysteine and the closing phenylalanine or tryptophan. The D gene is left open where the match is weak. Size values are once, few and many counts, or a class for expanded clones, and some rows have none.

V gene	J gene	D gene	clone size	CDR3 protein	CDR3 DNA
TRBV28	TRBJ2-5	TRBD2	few	CASTHLDSGAYQETQYF	TGTGCCAGCACCCACCTGGATAGCGGGGCCTACCAAGAGACCCAGTACTTC
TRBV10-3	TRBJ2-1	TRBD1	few	CAITDRGEREQFF	TGTGCCATCACGGACAGGGGGGAGAGGGAGCAGTTCTTC
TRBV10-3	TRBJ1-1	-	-	CATIATGNTEAFF	TGTGCCACCATTGCAACAGGGAACACTGAAGCTTTCTTT
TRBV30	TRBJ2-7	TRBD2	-	CAWSVHSGANEQYF	TGTGCCTGGAGTGTACATAGCGGGGCAAACGAGCAGTACTTC
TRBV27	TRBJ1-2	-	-	CASSGKGGYTF	TGTGCCAGCAGTGGGAAAGGTGGCTACACCTTC
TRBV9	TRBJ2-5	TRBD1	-	CASSVGGQAAIRRETQYF	TGTGCCAGCAGCGTAGGGGGACAGGCAGCGATTCGCCGAGAGACCCAGTACTTC
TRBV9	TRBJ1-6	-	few	CASSVATEGSSPLHF	TGTGCCAGCAGCGTAGCTACTGAGGGGAGTTCACCCCTCCACTTT
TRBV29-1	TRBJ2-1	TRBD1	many	CSVTGTGVYNEQFF	TGCAGCGTTACCGGGACAGGGGTCTACAATGAGCAGTTCTTC
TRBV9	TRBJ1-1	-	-	CASSVDTAEAFF	TGTGCCAGCAGCGTAGATACAGCTGAAGCTTTCTTT
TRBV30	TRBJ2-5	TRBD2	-	CAWNLVLLAGDIQETQYF	TGTGCCTGGAATCTTGTACTACTAGCGGGGGATATTCAAGAGACCCAGTACTTC
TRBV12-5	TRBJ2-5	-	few	CASGFDGYQETQYF	TGTGCTAGTGGTTTTGACGGGTACCAAGAGACCCAGTACTTC
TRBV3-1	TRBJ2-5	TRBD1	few	CASTLWGQKSKTQYF	TGTGCCAGCACCCTGTGGGGACAGAAGTCGAAGACCCAGTACTTC
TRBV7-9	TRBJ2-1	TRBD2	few	CASSYGTTEQFF	TGTGCCAGCAGCTATGGGACTACCGAGCAGTTCTTC